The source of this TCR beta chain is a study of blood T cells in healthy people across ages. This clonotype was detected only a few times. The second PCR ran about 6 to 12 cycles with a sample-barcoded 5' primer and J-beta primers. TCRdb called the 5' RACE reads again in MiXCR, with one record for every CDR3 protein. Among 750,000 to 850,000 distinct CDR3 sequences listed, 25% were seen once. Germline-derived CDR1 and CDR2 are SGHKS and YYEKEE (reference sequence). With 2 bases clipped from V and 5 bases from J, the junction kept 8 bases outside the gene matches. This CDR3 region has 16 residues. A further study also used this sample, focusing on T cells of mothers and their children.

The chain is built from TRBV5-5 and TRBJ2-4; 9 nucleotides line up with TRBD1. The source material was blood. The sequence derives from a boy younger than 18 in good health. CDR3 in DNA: TGTGCCAGCAGCTTACAGGGGGCAGGGGGCCAAAACATTCAGTACTTC. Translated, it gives CASSLQGAGGQNIQYF. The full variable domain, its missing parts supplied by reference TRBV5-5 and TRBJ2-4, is DAGVTQSPTHLIKTRGQQVTLRCSPISGHKSVSWYQQVLGQGPQFIFQYYEKEERGRGNFPDRFSARQFPNYSSELNVNALLLGDSALYLCASSLQGAGGQNIQYFGAGTRLSVL.